Sequencing of this T cell receptor beta chain was carried out in a study of T cells in Graves' hyperthyroidism and ophthalmopathy. Overall study findings and caveats: In the analysis, a 13 V-J model separated ophthalmopathy from stable hyperthyroidism.

Between the trimmed V and J ends, which lost 7 bases and 4 bases, there was a span of 28 bases. The germline gives CDR1 SGHTA, CDR2 FQGNSA. The CDR3 runs 19 residues. This clonotype was detected many times. The target antigen is unknown. What was amplified from RNA transcripts were TCR beta CDR3 regions. The TCR CDR3 first-round RT-PCR relied on the HTBI primer set. TCRdb processed the multiplex PCR reads anew with MiXCR; each CDR3 protein has one entry. Of about 410,000 distinct CDR3 sequences in the sample, approximately 14% were seen once. Clinical Activity Scores of at least 3, NOSPECS grades of at least 4 and durations under 3 months characterized ophthalmopathy patients. Uncontrolled infection, other autoimmune disease, pregnancy or lactation led to exclusion. Source material for PBMCs was 10 ml fresh peripheral blood.

The rearrangement uses TRBV7-2 and TRBJ2-2; D might be TRBD1 (6 bases). The TCR originated in a man between 18 and 29 years old with Graves' ophthalmopathy. Sequencing was performed on blood. The CDR3 region is CASNISPAQGRLITGELFF. In DNA, the CDR3 is TGTGCCAGCAACATAAGCCCAGCGCAGGGGCGACTTATCACCGGGGAGCTGTTTTTT.